This T cell receptor beta chain was recorded in a study of T cells in Graves' hyperthyroidism and ophthalmopathy. The V gene's germline CDR1 is MNHNS and CDR2 SASEGT. Deletions cut 8 bases from V and 7 bases from J, with 11 bases between. CDR3 length equals 11 residues. With regard to this clonotype: Just one base apart from a much larger clone, this may be a read error.

Newly diagnosed hyperthyroidism patients aged 18 to 65 years had disease lasting under 2 months. Orbital computed tomography, thyroid ultrasound, serum thyroxine and TRAb, and clinical symptoms together informed the diagnoses. The blood sample predates any ophthalmopathy symptoms, coming from first hyperthyroidism diagnosis. RNA transcripts yielded amplified TCR beta CDR3 regions. First-round RT-PCR with HTBI primers amplified the TCR CDR3 region. TCRdb reanalysed the multiplex PCR reads using MiXCR and keeps one entry per CDR3 protein. The profile shows about 290,000 distinct CDR3 sequences, about an eighth of them singletons.

The J gene is TRBJ1-1, the V gene TRBV6-1; possibly TRBD1 for D (5 bases). The sample consisted of blood. The TCR originated in a woman between 25 and 40 years old with Graves' hyperthyroidism that later progressed to Graves' ophthalmopathy. CDR3 region: CASVRQIEAFF. DNA for the CDR3: TGTGCCAGCGTCAGACAGATTGAAGCTTTCTTT.